This record concerns one TCR beta chain sequence. What it binds is unknown. This sample is part of a study of cytomegalovirus exposure and HLA in healthy donors. Primers included in the PCR were 60 Vbeta and 13 Jbeta primers. Some clones are missing from TCRdb's copy, which holds only in-frame ones; the method was immunoSEQ multiplex PCR. The sample yields around 170,000 clones, 76% seen once. Study-level points and caveats: Later on, a genetic analysis was performed. It linked a missense variant in DCLRE1C with V- and J-gene trimming of TCR beta.

This CDR3 is built from 12 residues. The germline V and J ends were trimmed by 8 bases and 5 bases, with 12 bases remaining between them. Germline-derived CDR1 and CDR2 are LNHNV and YYDKDF (reference sequence). This TCR was recovered from a woman aged 25 to 39 in good health and CMV-seropositive. The source material was PBMCs. This rearrangement joins TRBV15 to TRBJ1-1; a weak D match, TRBD1 (5 bases). For the CDR3, the DNA is TGTGCCACCTCGGGGGTAAGGACTGAAGCTTTCTTT. It codes for CATSGVRTEAFF. Full variable domain (missing parts from reference TRBV15 and TRBJ1-1): DAMVIQNPRYQVTQFGKPVTLSCSQTLNHNVMYWYQQKSSQAPKLLFHYYDKDFNNEADTPDNFQSRRPNTSFCFLDIRSPGLGDTAMYLCATSGVRTEAFFGQGTRLTVV.